The sample holds a few counts of the clone carrying this T cell receptor beta chain. What it binds is not known. Tagging with unique molecular identifiers was a feature of the TCR beta cDNA libraries. Out of roughly 1 to 10 million T cells, 480,000 or so cDNA molecules were generated. A single record per CDR3 protein comes from TCRdb applying MiXCR to the PCR reads. Here the sample spans 750,000 to 950,000 distinct CDR3 sequences, roughly 50% being singletons. With V trimmed by 6 bases and J by 0 bases, 5 bases remained unmatched. Germline CDR1 reads SQVTM; CDR2 reads ANQGSEA. The CDR3 length is 15 residues. This entry is derived from a study of post-analysis software for immune sequencing data. At the level of the study: Disease courses included relapsing-remitting, secondary progressive and progressive-relapsing multiple sclerosis. General study findings and limits: By F measure, samples from a shared preparation batch strongly co-clustered. Controls' normalized Chao1 diversity significantly exceeded that of multiple sclerosis patients. Five TRBV segments, TRBV5-6, TRBV5-1 and TRBV20-1 among them, were found more frequent in patients than controls.

This receptor was obtained from a girl between 5 and 17 years old with multiple sclerosis. The chain uses TRBV29-1 and TRBJ2-7; TRBD2 matches 13 bases. The specimen was blood. The CDR3 region is CSVWGLAGSSYEQYF. CDR3 nucleotides: TGCAGCGTGTGGGGACTAGCGGGAAGCTCCTACGAGCAGTACTTC.